The clone carrying this TCR beta chain was seen only a few times. Its specificity is not known. After expansion with viral peptide pools in the ViraFEST assay, antigen-specific CD4+ T cells were sequenced. On approximately day 9 of culture, CD4+ T cells were separated out. SARS-CoV-2 infected the person between March and December 2020, as confirmed by PCR. The protocol was immunoSEQ multiplex PCR, while the TCRdb copy is restricted to in-frame clones and leaves out a portion. The table lists 55,000 to 90,000 clones, 73% of them singletons. The V gene's germline CDR1 is MNHEY and CDR2 SMNVEV (reference sequence). V was trimmed by 6 bases and J by 8 bases, leaving 18 bases between them. The CDR3 consists of 14 residues. This record belongs to a study of vaccination effects on CD4 cells after COVID-19.

This TCR was sampled from a human donor who had a prior SARS-CoV-2 infection. Sequencing used CD4+ T cells from PBMCs cultured with HIV peptides, obtained before COVID-19 vaccination. Subset in this sample: HIV-1 Nef peptide pool negative control/reference culture. The rearrangement joins TRBV27 to TRBJ2-3, with TRBD1 as a possible D gene (7 bases). Here the CDR3 reads CASRTGPEGGTQYF. As DNA, the CDR3 is TGTGCCAGCAGGACAGGGCCCGAGGGGGGTACGCAGTATTTT.